The 3 T cell receptor beta chains below were found in one sample sequenced in a study of identical twins. TCRdb re-called the 5' RACE reads with MiXCR, one entry per CDR3 protein. The sample has roughly 480,000 distinct CDR3 sequences, less than 25% seen once. The sample also formed part of further work on T cells expressing NK-cell markers.

Sequenced material: CD4+ T cells sorted from blood. These receptor sequences come from a woman in her late teens or twenties in good health.

This clonotype turned up a few times. V gene TRBV6-5 combines with J gene TRBJ2-2; tentatively, D is TRBD2 (5 bases). Trimming removed 0 bases from V and 0 bases from J, with 14 bases in between. The CDR3 consists of 18 residues. The germline V gene has CDR1 MNHEY and CDR2 SVGAGI. As DNA, the CDR3 is TGTGCCAGCAGTTACTCAGGGTTCGGGGTCTCGAACACCGGGGAGCTGTTTTTT. Amino acid sequence: CASSYSGFGVSNTGELFF.

There are a few counts of this clonotype. The J gene is TRBJ2-5, the V gene TRBV15, with 11 bases matching TRBD2. This CDR3 has 14 residues. After removal of 8 bases from V and 4 bases from J, the junction contained 6 bases not matched to a gene. Germline CDR1 and CDR2: LNHNV and YYDKDF (reference sequence). CDR3 region: CATGLAGGAETQYF. In DNA, the CDR3 is TGTGCCACCGGGTTAGCGGGAGGGGCAGAGACCCAGTACTTC.

The chain is built from TRBV7-2 and TRBJ2-1; TRBD1 matches 10 bases. The CDR3 consists of 16 residues. Trimming cost V 3 bases and J 8 bases; bases outside gene matches: 10. Germline CDR1 is SGHTA and CDR2 is FQGNSA. The CDR3 loop is CASSFGWDRGADEQFF. CDR3 DNA: TGTGCCAGCAGCTTCGGGTGGGACAGGGGCGCCGATGAGCAGTTCTTC.